Below, 27 T cell receptor beta chains from the same sample are listed, as sequenced in a study of blood T cell repertoires in COVID-19. Some clones are missing from TCRdb's copy, which holds only in-frame ones; the method was immunoSEQ multiplex PCR. The table has about 220,000 clones, approximately 81% seen once. What was sequenced was peripheral blood. The receptors were gathered from an elderly woman with acute or convalescent COVID-19.

CDR3 coding DNA: TGTGCCAGCAGTCCGGGACAGGGTCTGAACTATGGCTACACCTTC. Amino acid sequence: CASSPGQGLNYGYTF. The rearrangement links TRBV27 to TRBJ1-2; 9 positions agree with TRBD1. The CDR3 covers 15 residues. The J segment lost 2 bases and the V segment lost 5 bases, leaving 6 bases of the junction unmatched. Germline V gene lookup returns CDR1 MNHEY and CDR2 SMNVEV (reference sequence).

The chain couples TRBV12-5 to TRBJ1-2; unclear D gene. The ends were cut back, 3 bases at V and 4 bases at J, with 6 bases in the middle. The CDR3 is 12 amino acids. Germline values: CDR1 LGHNT, CDR2 FRNRAP. CDR3 coding DNA: TGTGCTAGTGGTTTCGACACCTATGGCTACACCTTC. This sequence encodes CASGFDTYGYTF.

V is TRBV30 and J is TRBJ1-5; no definite D call. Deletions cut 5 bases from V and 6 bases from J, with 14 bases between. The CDR3 spans 13 residues. The germline CDR1 and CDR2 sequences are GTSNPN and SVGIG (reference sequence). CDR3 loop: CAWCRVVGQPQHF. Written as DNA, the CDR3 is TGTGCCTGGTGCCGGGTAGTAGGTCAGCCCCAGCATTTT.

V is TRBV19 and J is TRBJ1-2, with TRBD1 as a possible D gene (5 bases). This CDR3 spans 15 amino acids. Germline V gives CDR1 LNHDA, CDR2 SQIVND (reference sequence). Trimming left V 6 bases short and J 7 bases short, with 21 bases between. The CDR3 loop is CASSQSPQGVGGYTF. CDR3 nucleotide sequence: TGTGCCAGTAGCCAATCGCCCCAGGGCGTCGGTGGCTACACCTTC.

The gene calls are TRBV6-2 or TRBV6-3 and TRBJ2-1; 10 nucleotides line up with TRBD1. Germline values: CDR1 MNHEY, CDR2 SVGEGT. The length of the CDR3 is 15 residues. V was clipped by 6 bases and J by 4 bases; unmatched bases: 6. The CDR3 protein is CASSESGQGYNEQFF. The DNA for the CDR3 is TGTGCCAGCAGCGAATCGGGACAGGGGTACAATGAGCAGTTCTTC.

This sequence joins TRBV10-3 and TRBJ1-4, with 9 nucleotides matching TRBD1. There are 13 residues in the CDR3. V lost 7 bases, J lost 11 bases, and 8 bases stayed unmatched. Germline CDR1 is ENHRY and CDR2 is SYGVKD. The CDR3 DNA sequence: TGTGCCATCAAAGCCCGACAGGGGGATAAACTGTTTTTT. Its translation is CAIKARQGDKLFF.

The CDR3 here is CASMSGNQPQHF. CDR3 nucleotides: TGTGCCAGCATGTCCGGCAATCAGCCCCAGCATTTT. The chain recombines TRBV28 with TRBJ1-5; D is unclear. CDR1 is MDHEN, CDR2 SYDVKM, per germline. The CDR3 runs to 12 residues. V lost 7 bases and J 2 bases, leaving 6 bases between the germline ends.

This chain joins TRBV6-5 and TRBJ2-5, with D tentatively TRBD1 (6 bases). Germline lookup yields CDR1 MNHEY and CDR2 SVGAGI. V was trimmed by 7 bases and J by 5 bases, leaving 14 bases between them. The CDR3 is made up of 13 amino acids. The CDR3 is CASNTQGRETQYF. DNA for the CDR3: TGTGCCAGCAACACACAGGGTCGTGAGACCCAGTACTTC.

The V gene is TRBV13, the J gene TRBJ2-5; 11 positions match TRBD2. The V gene's germline CDR1 is PRHDT and CDR2 FYEKMQ (reference sequence). The CDR3 runs to 16 residues. J was trimmed by 5 bases and V by 5 bases; bases with no gene match: 10. CDR3 in amino acids: CASSEDSGGAWETQYF. The CDR3 DNA reads as TGTGCCAGCAGCGAAGATAGCGGGGGGGCTTGGGAGACCCAGTACTTC.

The chain carries TRBV11-3 and TRBJ2-7; D is unclear. The V end was cut by 0 bases, the J end by 6 bases, with 6 bases between. Germline assignment: CDR1 SGHNT and CDR2 YENEEA. This CDR3 has 12 residues. Written as DNA, the CDR3 is TGTGCCAGCAGCTTAGATCTTAGCGAGCAGTACTTC. Translated: CASSLDLSEQYF.

This chain links TRBV18 with TRBJ2-1; D gene unclear. Germline CDR1 is KGHSH and CDR2 is LQKENI. There are 11 residues in the CDR3. V was pared by 6 bases and J by 7 bases, with 7 bases between. In DNA, the CDR3 is TGTGCCAGCTCGCCTAATAATGAGCAGTTCTTC. This translates into CASSPNNEQFF.

The rearrangement links TRBV18 to TRBJ2-3; D gene unclear. V gave up 4 bases and J gave up 1 base, with 6 bases separating them. CDR3 size: 13 residues. The germline V gene has CDR1 KGHSH and CDR2 LQKENI. The CDR3 protein is CASSRSGTDTQYF. The CDR3 nucleotides are TGTGCCAGCTCACGATCGGGCACAGATACGCAGTATTTT.

This chain uses TRBV5-1 with TRBJ1-5; D might be TRBD1 (5 bases). Germline V gene lookup returns CDR1 SGHRS and CDR2 YFSETQ. V gave up 4 bases and J gave up 2 bases, with 10 bases separating them. CDR3 length equals 14 residues. The CDR3 region is CASSGGVGNQPQHF. The CDR3, as DNA: TGCGCCAGCAGCGGAGGGGTTGGCAATCAGCCCCAGCATTTT.

The rearrangement uses TRBV29-1 and TRBJ1-2; D unclear. The CDR3 length is 13 residues. Germline V gene sequence: CDR1 SQVTM, CDR2 ANQGSEA. V was clipped by 3 bases and J by 11 bases, with 19 bases between them. The DNA of the CDR3 is TGCAGCGTTGACCCGAGTAGAGGGTCTGGTTACACCTTC. Translation: CSVDPSRGSGYTF.

This rearrangement joins TRBV5-1 to TRBJ2-6; D ambiguous. The CDR3 runs 16 residues. Germline lookup yields CDR1 SGHRS and CDR2 YFSETQ. V was cut by 0 bases and J by 0 bases, with 7 bases left in between. The chain's CDR3 is CASSLAGASGANVLTF. The CDR3 region has the DNA TGCGCCAGCAGCTTGGCCGGAGCCTCTGGGGCCAACGTCCTGACTTTC.

V usage is TRBV6-1 and J usage is TRBJ1-2, with no clear D. V dropped 2 bases and J dropped 8 bases, with 15 bases sitting between them. This CDR3 is built from 14 residues. Germline lookup yields CDR1 MNHNS and CDR2 SASEGT. CDR3 amino acids: CASSEIGWGGGYTF. CDR3 coding DNA: TGTGCCAGCAGTGAAATTGGCTGGGGAGGGGGCTACACCTTC.

The chain couples TRBV5-4 to TRBJ2-3; TRBD2 aligns across 13 bases. CDR1 is SGHNT, CDR2 YYREEE, per germline (reference sequence). V dropped 0 bases and J dropped 9; count of bases not matched to a gene: 10. CDR3 size: 17 residues. In DNA form, the CDR3 reads TGTGCCAGCAGCTTGGTGCTTGGGACTAGCGGGGTCCCAACGCAGTATTTT. This codes for CASSLVLGTSGVPTQYF.

This clone showed up just a few times. V gene TRBV4-3 combines with J gene TRBJ1-5; 9 nucleotides match TRBD1. The germline gives CDR1 LGHNA, CDR2 YSLEER. CDR3 size: 19 residues. With V trimmed by 3 bases and J by 0 bases, 12 bases remained unmatched. CDR3 protein: CASSQWLDRGSNSNQPQHF. The CDR3 bases are TGCGCCAGCAGCCAGTGGTTAGACAGGGGGTCCAATAGCAATCAGCCCCAGCATTTT.

The V gene is TRBV24-1, the J gene TRBJ1-5; 9 nucleotides line up with TRBD1. The CDR3 consists of 13 residues. The J segment lost 5 bases and the V segment lost 10 bases, leaving 5 bases of the junction unmatched. The germline V gene has CDR1 KGHDR and CDR2 SFDVKD. The CDR3, as DNA: TGTGCCACATCTGACAGGGGGGATCAGCCCCAGCATTTT. Translating it yields CATSDRGDQPQHF.

The chain combines TRBV11-1 with TRBJ2-1; maybe TRBD2 (5 bases). The V and J ends lost 2 bases and 0 bases respectively, with 8 bases between them. This CDR3 spans 15 amino acids. The germline CDR1 and CDR2 sequences are SGHAT and FQDESV (reference sequence). The CDR3 reads CASSLSGSSYNEQFF. CDR3 bases: TGTGCCAGCAGCTTATCGGGGAGCTCCTACAATGAGCAGTTCTTC.

The chain carries TRBV24-1 and TRBJ2-3; D is unclear. V was pared by 3 bases and J by 2 bases, with 5 bases between. Germline values: CDR1 KGHDR, CDR2 SFDVKD. The CDR3 is 13 amino acids. The CDR3 coding sequence is TGTGCCACCAGTGATCCCTACACAGATACGCAGTATTTT. This translates into CATSDPYTDTQYF.

The genes are TRBV11-3 and TRBJ1-1, with D possibly being TRBD1 (5 bases). The CDR3 has 15 residues. V shed 1 base and J shed 6 bases, with 15 bases lying between them. The germline CDR1 and CDR2 sequences are SGHNT and YENEEA. The CDR3 loop reads CASSLVLGSGAEAFF. CDR3 coding DNA: TGTGCCAGCAGCTTAGTTCTGGGGTCGGGGGCTGAAGCTTTCTTT.

The chain combines TRBV19 with TRBJ1-5, with a possible D match to TRBD1 (5 bases). The CDR3 is made up of 15 amino acids. V lost 4 bases to trimming and J lost 3 bases, with 13 bases between them. Germline-derived CDR1 and CDR2 are LNHDA and SQIVND (reference sequence). DNA of the CDR3: TGTGCCAGTAGTAGGAATGGACAAGACAATCAGCCCCAGCATTTT. Protein: CASSRNGQDNQPQHF.

This chain connects TRBV27 to TRBJ2-2; tentatively, D is TRBD2 (5 bases). The germline V gene encodes CDR1 MNHEY and CDR2 SMNVEV (reference sequence). The V end lost 5 bases, the J end lost 4 bases, and 17 bases lay between the germline ends. This CDR3 contains 16 residues. The CDR3 nucleotides read TGTGCCAGCAGTCCCCAGGTGAGGAGGTCCACCGGGGAGCTGTTTTTT. Its protein product is CASSPQVRRSTGELFF.

V usage is TRBV6-4 and J usage is TRBJ2-3; TRBD2 agrees at 8 bases. The CDR3 totals 15 residues. After removal of 4 bases from V and 2 bases from J, the junction contained 5 bases not matched to a gene. Germline assignment: CDR1 MRHNA and CDR2 SNTAGT. The CDR3 loop reads CASSAAGGATDTQYF. The CDR3 region has the DNA TGTGCCAGCAGTGCGGCGGGGGGCGCCACAGATACGCAGTATTTT.

In its sample, this clone was seen once. V gene TRBV7-3 combines with J gene TRBJ2-7; D not resolved. CDR1 and CDR2 (germline): SGHTA, FQGTGA. V was trimmed by 5 bases and J by 6 bases, leaving 8 bases between them. There are 11 residues in the CDR3. CDR3 in DNA: TGTGCCAGCAGCGCCCCCGGCGAGCAGTACTTC. Residues: CASSAPGEQYF.

The chain employs TRBV27 and TRBJ1-6; 9 bases align to TRBD1. Germline trimming cut 6 bases from V and 9 bases from J; bases unmatched to any gene: 9. The germline V gene has CDR1 MNHEY and CDR2 SMNVEV (reference sequence). The CDR3 is 15 residues long. The CDR3 is CASRWGQGGISPLHF. The CDR3 DNA sequence: TGTGCCAGCAGATGGGGACAGGGAGGTATTTCACCCCTCCACTTT.